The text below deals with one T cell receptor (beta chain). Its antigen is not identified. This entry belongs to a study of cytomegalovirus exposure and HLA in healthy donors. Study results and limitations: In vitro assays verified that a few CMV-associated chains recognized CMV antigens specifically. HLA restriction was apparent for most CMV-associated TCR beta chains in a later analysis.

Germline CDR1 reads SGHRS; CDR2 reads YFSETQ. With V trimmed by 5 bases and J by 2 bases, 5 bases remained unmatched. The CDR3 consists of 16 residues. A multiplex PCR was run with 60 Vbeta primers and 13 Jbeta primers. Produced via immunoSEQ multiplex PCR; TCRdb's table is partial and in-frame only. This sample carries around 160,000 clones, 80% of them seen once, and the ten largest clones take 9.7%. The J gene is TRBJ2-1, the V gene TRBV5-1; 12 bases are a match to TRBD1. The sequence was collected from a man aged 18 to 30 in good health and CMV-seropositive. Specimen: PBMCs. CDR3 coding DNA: TGCGCCAGCAGTCCCGGGACAGGGGGCCCCTACAATGAGCAGTTCTTC. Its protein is CASSPGTGGPYNEQFF.